This entry describes one T cell receptor beta chain. Its antigen is undetermined. Libraries were prepared by immunoSEQ multiplex PCR; TCRdb keeps only in-frame clonotypes and omits some of them. This sample has some 250,000 clones, with around 89% found just once. The CDR3 has 13 amino acids. Germline CDR1 and CDR2: MNHEY and SMNVEV (reference sequence). The V end was cut by 7 bases, the J end by 3 bases, with 12 bases between. The sample comes from a study of Ad26.COV2.S vaccination and SARS-CoV-2 variants. Treatment noted: about 20 received Ad26.COV2.S at low or high dose, single or two shots; roughly five received placebo; per-sample allocation not given. Samples were taken on day 63 after the first vaccine or placebo injection. Boston supplied an adult donor aged 18-55 years. Study-wide results and limits: Recipients of vaccine and of placebo showed similar breadth of their non-spike TCR repertoires. Using TCR breadth and depth analyses may have led to underestimated total T cell responses.

Sample: peripheral blood, taken in a trial of Ad26.COV2.S vaccine versus placebo. The clonotype comes from a person between 18 and 59 years old who received the Ad26.COV2.S COVID-19 vaccine or a placebo. The chain couples TRBV27 to TRBJ1-1, with a weak D call TRBD1 (6 bases). The DNA for the CDR3 is TGTGCCAGCATTGGACAGAGCGACACTGAAGCTTTCTTT. It encodes CASIGQSDTEAFF.